Below, 20 T cell receptor beta chains from the same sample are listed, as sequenced in a study of T cells in Graves' hyperthyroidism and ophthalmopathy. Researchers amplified the TCR beta CDR3 regions from RNA transcripts. The study used the HTBI primer set for a first-round RT-PCR of the TCR CDR3. One entry per CDR3 protein results from TCRdb running MiXCR on the multiplex PCR reads. The sample contains hundreds of thousands of distinct CDR3 sequences, around 20% of which appear only once. Sequences were obtained from blood. The receptors stem from a man aged 25 to 40 with Graves' ophthalmopathy.

The V and J genes are TRBV3-1 and TRBJ2-1, with TRBD2 matching over 8 bases. This CDR3 is built from 15 residues. CDR1 and CDR2 (germline): LGHDT, YNNKEL (reference sequence). Trimming took 0 bases from V and 4 from J; bases not matched to a gene: 2. CDR3 amino acids: CASSQEQRGYNEQFF. CDR3 DNA: TGTGCCAGCAGCCAAGAACAGCGGGGGTACAATGAGCAGTTCTTC.

This clonotype was counted ten times or more. The chain recombines TRBV2 with TRBJ2-3; 10 nucleotides align to TRBD2. Trimming took 2 bases from V and 1 from J; bases not matched to a gene: 6. This CDR3 has 17 residues. CDR1 is SNHLY and CDR2 is FYNNEI in the germline V gene. CDR3 loop: CASSEPTSGAGTDTQYF. The DNA of the CDR3 is TGTGCCAGCAGTGAACCCACTAGCGGGGCAGGCACAGATACGCAGTATTTT.

This sequence joins TRBV10-3 and TRBJ2-1; 7 bases align to TRBD2. J was trimmed by 8 bases and V by 0 bases; bases with no gene match: 7. Germline V gene lookup returns CDR1 ENHRY and CDR2 SYGVKD. The CDR3 is made up of 15 amino acids. The CDR3 loop reads CAISESGGRSYEQFF. The CDR3 DNA reads TGTGCCATCAGTGAGTCTGGCGGGAGATCTTATGAGCAGTTCTTC.

This clonotype occurred many times. The V gene is TRBV11-2, the J gene TRBJ2-7; 9 bases are shared with TRBD2. Per germline, CDR1 SGHAT and CDR2 FQNNGV. Trimming at V came to 5 bases and at J to 7 bases, leaving 12 bases not matched to a gene. The CDR3 runs 15 residues. CDR3 bases: TGTGCCAGCAGCGCGAGTAGCGGGAGAACCGAGGAGCAGTACTTC. It encodes CASSASSGRTEEQYF.

This clonotype was counted many times. The rearrangement joins TRBV12-3 or TRBV12-4 to TRBJ2-5; 7 bases are shared with TRBD2. The CDR3 has 15 amino acids. The V gene end was trimmed by 7 bases and the J gene end by 1 base; junction bases not matched to a gene: 9. In DNA form, the CDR3 reads TGTGCCAGCACCTCCACGCTAGCGGCCCAAGAGACCCAGTACTTC. It codes for CASTSTLAAQETQYF.

The V call is TRBV28, the J call TRBJ2-7, with D tentatively TRBD1 (5 bases). V shed 7 bases and J shed 4 bases, with 17 bases lying between them. The CDR3 covers 14 residues. Germline V gene sequence: CDR1 MDHEN, CDR2 SYDVKM. CDR3 protein: CASTPRWTPYEQYF. CDR3 bases: TGTGCCAGCACCCCGCGGTGGACACCTTACGAGCAGTACTTC.

The table lists this clonotype with a few counts. Being one base from a much bigger clone, this may be a read error. The chain employs TRBV12-3 or TRBV12-4 and TRBJ1-2; D ambiguous. This CDR3 comprises 12 residues. Trimming pared 2 bases from V and 4 bases from J, leaving 5 bases between. Written as DNA, the CDR3 is TGTGCCAGCAGTTTAATCGGCTATGGCTACACCTTC. It encodes CASSLIGYGYTF.

This clonotype has only a few counts. The chain carries TRBV7-9 and TRBJ2-7; TRBD1 aligns across 10 bases. Germline lookup yields CDR1 SEHNR and CDR2 FQNEAQ (reference sequence). The CDR3 sequence is 15 residues long. Losses at the gene ends were 5 bases for V and 3 bases for J; bases not matched to a gene: 7. CDR3: CASSPMGTGDYEQYF. In DNA form, the CDR3 reads TGTGCCAGCAGCCCTATGGGGACAGGGGACTACGAGCAGTACTTC.

This clonotype has ten or more counts. The V and J genes are TRBV5-1 and TRBJ2-1, with D tentatively TRBD2 (5 bases). Germline V gives CDR1 SGHRS, CDR2 YFSETQ. The CDR3 extends over 13 amino acids. Trimming cost V 4 bases and J 3 bases, with 8 bases left between them. The CDR3 bases are TGCGCCAGCAGCACGGGAAGCTACAATGAGCAGTTCTTC. Its translation: CASSTGSYNEQFF.

This clonotype was seen a few times. The chain recombines TRBV4-1 with TRBJ1-4; D may be TRBD1 (5 bases). This CDR3 comprises 13 residues. V lost 8 bases and J lost 5, with 12 bases in between. Germline V gene sequence: CDR1 MGHRA, CDR2 YSYEKL. The DNA of the CDR3 is TGCGCCAGCTCGACGGGACCAAATGAAAAACTGTTTTTT. Amino acid sequence: CASSTGPNEKLFF.

V usage is TRBV20-1 and J usage is TRBJ2-3; D ambiguous. Looked up from germline, CDR1 is DFQATT and CDR2 is SNEGSKA (reference sequence). The CDR3 has 13 residues. The CDR3 DNA sequence: TGCAGCCTTCATCGTGATATCACAGATACGCAGTATTTT. Protein sequence: CSLHRDITDTQYF.

This clonotype was recorded a few times. V gene TRBV12-3 or TRBV12-4 combines with J gene TRBJ1-2; D not certain. The CDR3 has 13 residues. The germline V and J ends were trimmed by 6 bases and 7 bases, with 15 bases remaining between them. CDR3 sequence: CASSPTPGFGYTF. The DNA for the CDR3 is TGTGCCAGCAGCCCGACACCGGGCTTTGGCTACACCTTC.

This chain links TRBV12-3 or TRBV12-4 with TRBJ1-4; D gene uncertain. The CDR3 length is 13 residues. V was pared by 1 base and J by 7 bases, with 7 bases between. CDR3 DNA sequence: TGTGCCAGCAGTTTAGAATCTGGTGAAAAACTGTTTTTT. It is translated as CASSLESGEKLFF.

This clonotype was observed a handful of times. The chain couples TRBV18 to TRBJ2-2, with D perhaps TRBD1 (5 bases). The germline V gene has CDR1 KGHSH and CDR2 LQKENI. Trimming took 2 bases from V and 4 from J, leaving 11 bases between them. This CDR3 region has 15 residues. CDR3 in amino acids: CASSPSQGGTGELFF. In DNA, the CDR3 is TGTGCCAGCTCACCAAGCCAGGGCGGCACCGGGGAGCTGTTTTTT.

This clonotype has a handful of counts. The V and J genes are TRBV24-1 and TRBJ2-3; D unresolved. The germline V gene encodes CDR1 KGHDR and CDR2 SFDVKD. Between the trimmed V and J ends, which lost 4 bases and 1 base, there was a span of 14 bases. The CDR3 sequence is 16 residues long. CDR3 sequence reads: CATSDGRNLRTDTQYF. CDR3 coding DNA: TGTGCCACCAGTGACGGGCGGAATCTACGCACAGATACGCAGTATTTT.

The gene calls are TRBV20-1 and TRBJ1-6; 7 bases map to TRBD1. The junction had 7 bases not matched to a gene; V was cut back by 5 bases and J by 6 bases. The CDR3 covers 14 residues. The V gene's germline CDR1 is DFQATT and CDR2 SNEGSKA (reference sequence). For the CDR3, the DNA is TGCAGTGCTCGAAGGACAGGATTTAATTCACCCCTCCACTTT. Protein sequence: CSARRTGFNSPLHF.

The chain employs TRBV28 and TRBJ2-3, with 10 bases that match TRBD2. The CDR3 totals 17 residues. After removal of 5 bases from V and 0 bases from J, the junction contained 8 bases not matched to a gene. Germline V gives CDR1 MDHEN, CDR2 SYDVKM. For the CDR3, the DNA is TGTGCCAGCAGTGTACCGGGACTAGCGACTAGCACAGATACGCAGTATTTT. Translation: CASSVPGLATSTDTQYF.

This clonotype has just a few counts. The rearrangement joins TRBV5-1 to TRBJ2-1, with a possible D match to TRBD2 (6 bases). Germline V gene lookup returns CDR1 SGHRS and CDR2 YFSETQ. The CDR3 spans 16 residues. Trimming removed 0 bases from V and 7 bases from J, with 17 bases in between. The CDR3 loop reads CASSLGWGEASNEQFF. As DNA, the CDR3 is TGCGCCAGCAGCTTGGGATGGGGGGAGGCGAGTAATGAGCAGTTCTTC. The full variable domain, completed using reference TRBV5-1 and TRBJ2-1, is KAGVTQTPRYLIKTRGQQVTLSCSPISGHRSVSWYQQTPGQGLQFLFEYFSETQRNKGNFPGRFSGRQFSNSRSEMNVSTLELGDSALYLCASSLGWGEASNEQFFGPGTRLTVL.

This clonotype was seen a few times. The V call is TRBV7-9, the J call TRBJ2-1; 8 bases line up with TRBD1. V lost 5 bases, J lost 14 bases, and 11 bases stayed unmatched. CDR1 and CDR2 (germline): SEHNR, FQNEAQ (reference sequence). The CDR3 runs to 13 residues. The CDR3 region is CASSRVTTGEKFF. The DNA for the CDR3 is TGTGCCAGCAGCCGCGTTACGACAGGGGAGAAGTTCTTC.

This sequence joins TRBV20-1 and TRBJ2-1, with 16 bases matching TRBD2. The CDR3 extends over 14 amino acids. The germline V gene has CDR1 DFQATT and CDR2 SNEGSKA (reference sequence). With V trimmed by 5 bases and J by 9 bases, 4 bases remained unmatched. The CDR3 DNA is TGCAGTGCTTTAGGGACTAGCGGGAGGGTTGAGCAGTTCTTC. Residues: CSALGTSGRVEQFF.